The 28 T cell receptor beta chains listed next were all sequenced from one sample in a study of spatial heterogeneity in lung cancer. TCRdb called the 5' RACE reads again in MiXCR, with one record for every CDR3 protein. The repertoire holds about 39,000 distinct CDR3 sequences, with under 7% as singletons. Time point specified: sample taken at primary tumor resection. Tumor, nontumor lung or frozen PBMC supplied whole RNA, sequenced without sorting. The sequencing used PBMCs, collected at surgery. The receptors were gathered from a male donor with early-stage non-small cell lung cancer.

This clonotype was observed at least ten times. The chain recombines TRBV5-1 with TRBJ1-6; D is unclear. CDR1 and CDR2 (germline): SGHRS, YFSETQ. There are 14 residues in the CDR3. With 6 bases removed from V and 9 bases from J, the gap between germline ends came to 16 bases. CDR3 nucleotide sequence: TGCGCCAGCACCGGACTGCCGGGGTTTTCACCCCTCCACTTT. Translating gives CASTGLPGFSPLHF. Complete variable domain (other parts from reference TRBV5-1 and TRBJ1-6): KAGVTQTPRYLIKTRGQQVTLSCSPISGHRSVSWYQQTPGQGLQFLFEYFSETQRNKGNFPGRFSGRQFSNSRSEMNVSTLELGDSALYLCASTGLPGFSPLHFGNGTRLTVT.

This clonotype was detected many times. V usage is TRBV21-1 and J usage is TRBJ1-2; the table's D call, TRBD1, has no DNA check behind it. TRBV21-1 is labeled a pseudogene. CDR3 length equals 16 residues. CDR3 residues: CASSKIPGSVGYGYTF. As DNA, the CDR3 is TGTGCCAGCAGCAAAATCCCGGGGAGCGTGGGCTATGGCTACACCTTC.

This clonotype was recorded at least ten times. The rearrangement uses TRBV7-2 and TRBJ2-1; possible D gene TRBD2, 5 bases. Germline V CDR1 and CDR2: SGHTA, FQGNSA. The CDR3 contains 14 residues. V shed 5 bases and J shed 8 bases, with 16 bases lying between them. The CDR3 sequence: CASSPTPQEDEQFF. The CDR3 DNA sequence: TGTGCCAGCAGCCCTACCCCTCAGGAGGATGAGCAGTTCTTC.

This chain uses TRBV7-2 with TRBJ2-1; tentative D call: TRBD1 (6 bases). CDR1 and CDR2 from the germline V gene are SGHTA and FQGNSA. The CDR3 runs 15 residues. Trimming removed 4 bases from V and 5 bases from J, with 15 bases in between. The CDR3 spells CASSSRPTGNNEQFF. CDR3 nucleotide sequence: TGTGCCAGCAGCTCCCGGCCGACAGGTAACAATGAGCAGTTCTTC.

The sample holds a few counts of this clonotype. A read error is possible here, since a much larger clone lies one base away. The chain carries TRBV11-2 and TRBJ1-5; a possible D gene is TRBD1 (5 bases). CDR3 length: 15 amino acids. The germline gives CDR1 SGHAT, CDR2 FQNNGV. This chain's CDR3 is CASGFMGRNNQPQHF. CDR3 bases: TGTGCCAGCGGCTTCATGGGACGGAACAATCAGCCCCAGCATTTT.

This clonotype occurred many times. The gene calls are TRBV19 and TRBJ2-7, with TRBD1 as a possible D gene (5 bases). This CDR3 has 11 amino acids. CDR1 is LNHDA and CDR2 is SQIVND in the germline V gene (reference sequence). Trimming pared 8 bases from V and 2 bases from J, leaving 7 bases between. The CDR3 is CASGAAYEQYF. The DNA of the CDR3 is TGTGCCAGTGGGGCAGCCTACGAGCAGTACTTC.

This clonotype was counted many times. This sequence joins TRBV3-1 and TRBJ1-1, with TRBD1 matching 8 bases. V shed 0 bases and J 1 base; nucleotides not matched to a gene: 4. Germline values: CDR1 LGHDT, CDR2 YNNKEL (reference sequence). CDR3 size: 16 residues. CDR3 sequence: CASSQDHRGRNTEAFF. CDR3 bases: TGTGCCAGCAGCCAAGATCACAGGGGGAGGAACACTGAAGCTTTCTTT.

This clonotype was counted many times. The chain uses TRBV30 and TRBJ1-6; D is perhaps TRBD1 (5 bases). V lost 1 base and J lost 14, with 24 bases in between. The CDR3 totals 16 residues. Germline CDR1 is GTSNPN and CDR2 is SVGIG (reference sequence). CDR3 amino acids: CAWSGAPGTQVGALHF. The CDR3 DNA reads TGTGCCTGGAGTGGGGCCCCCGGGACGCAGGTTGGGGCCCTCCACTTT.

Concerning this clonotype itself: A read error may be the cause here, since a much bigger clone is one base away. V and J are TRBV12-3 or TRBV12-4 and TRBJ1-5, with 8 bases identical to TRBD1. Trimming removed 5 bases from V and 5 bases from J; junction bases left unmatched: 5. The CDR3 runs to 14 residues. The CDR3 DNA reads TGTGCCAGCAGTGTGGACAGGGACGATCAGCCCCAGCATTTT. Translation gives CASSVDRDDQPQHF.

The chain uses TRBV15 and TRBJ1-2; 7 bases fit TRBD1. Germline V gene lookup returns CDR1 LNHNV and CDR2 YYDKDF (reference sequence). The trim removed 0 bases at V and 6 bases at J, leaving 4 bases unmatched. This CDR3 has 14 residues. Here the CDR3 reads CATSRDRGGNGYTF. CDR3 sequence (DNA): TGTGCCACCAGCAGAGATCGAGGGGGCAATGGCTACACCTTC.

This clonotype was detected only a few times. This chain links TRBV20-1 with TRBJ2-3; D not resolved. The ends were cut back, 0 bases at V and 2 bases at J, with 9 bases in the middle. This CDR3 has 14 amino acids. Per the germline V gene, CDR1 is DFQATT and CDR2 is SNEGSKA (reference sequence). In nucleotides, the CDR3 is TGCAGTGCTAGAGACCACGTCGCCACAGATACGCAGTATTTT. Translated, it gives CSARDHVATDTQYF.

This clonotype came up many times. The chain uses TRBV29-1 and TRBJ1-1; D remains ambiguous. Trimming removed 4 bases at V and 5 bases at J, with 11 bases between. The CDR3 extends over 12 amino acids. Germline values: CDR1 SQVTM, CDR2 ANQGSEA. In DNA, the CDR3 is TGCAGCGTTGTTTCGGGGTGGACTGAAGCTTTCTTT. Translated: CSVVSGWTEAFF.

This clonotype was counted at least ten times. The CDR3 region has the DNA TGTGCCATCAGATACTCGAGCGGACCTATCTCTGGGGCCAACGTCCTGACTTTC. Translated, it gives CAIRYSSGPISGANVLTF. This sequence joins TRBV10-3 and TRBJ2-6, with D maybe TRBD2 (5 bases). The CDR3 is made up of 18 amino acids. Trimming pared 6 bases from V and 0 bases from J, leaving 18 bases between. Germline V lookup: CDR1 ENHRY, CDR2 SYGVKD.

The sample holds many counts of this clonotype. The V gene is TRBV11-2, the J gene TRBJ2-3, with a weak D call TRBD2 (5 bases). CDR3 length equals 15 residues. The V and J ends lost 0 bases and 5 bases respectively, with 12 bases between them. Per germline, CDR1 SGHAT and CDR2 FQNNGV. CDR3 sequence reads: CASSLEFGDRDTQYF. In nucleotides, the CDR3 is TGTGCCAGCAGCTTAGAATTCGGGGATCGAGATACGCAGTATTTT. The whole variable domain, filled in from reference TRBV11-2 and TRBJ2-3, reads EAGVAQSPRYKIIEKRQSVAFWCNPISGHATLYWYQQILGQGPKLLIQFQNNGVVDDSQLPKDRFSAERLKGVDSTLKIQPAKLEDSAVYLCASSLEFGDRDTQYFGPGTRLTVL.

This clonotype came up a few times. This chain connects TRBV5-4 to TRBJ2-2; D possibly corresponds to TRBD2 (5 bases). The CDR3 loop spans 13 amino acids. The germline CDR1 and CDR2 sequences are SGHNT and YYREEE (reference sequence). The V gene lost 0 bases and the J gene lost 6 bases, with 6 bases spanning the gap. The CDR3 nucleotides read TGTGCCAGCAGCTTGGCGGAGGCCGGGGAGCTGTTTTTT. It specifies CASSLAEAGELFF.

The sample holds many counts of this clonotype. The chain uses TRBV11-2 and TRBJ2-2, with a tentative D call TRBD2 (6 bases). The CDR3 runs 14 residues. V was shortened by 5 bases and J by 7 bases, with 14 bases between the two germline ends. Germline values: CDR1 SGHAT, CDR2 FQNNGV. The CDR3 sequence: CASSPWRGGGELFF. CDR3 nucleotides: TGTGCCAGCAGCCCCTGGCGGGGTGGCGGGGAGCTGTTTTTT.

This clonotype was seen ten or more times. This chain joins TRBV2 and TRBJ2-1; no clear D. Germline CDR1 reads SNHLY; CDR2 reads FYNNEI. The CDR3 is 12 residues long. V dropped 3 bases and J dropped 8 bases, with 8 bases sitting between them. CDR3 loop: CASSDRVYEQFF. The CDR3 region has the DNA TGTGCCAGCAGTGATAGAGTATATGAGCAGTTCTTC.

This clonotype was seen ten or more times. The V call is TRBV6-5, the J call TRBJ1-2; D is undetermined. V dropped 8 bases and J dropped 0 bases, with 10 bases sitting between them. Per germline, CDR1 MNHEY and CDR2 SVGAGI. The CDR3 is made up of 13 amino acids. This chain's CDR3 is CASGRESNYGYTF. The CDR3 DNA follows: TGTGCCAGCGGTAGGGAGTCTAACTATGGCTACACCTTC.

This chain uses TRBV28 with TRBJ2-2; tentative D call: TRBD1 (6 bases). V was trimmed by 4 bases and J by 6 bases, leaving 9 bases between them. CDR1 MDHEN and CDR2 SYDVKM come from the germline V gene. The CDR3 spans 13 residues. DNA of the CDR3: TGTGCCAGCAGTTCTGGGACATCCGGGGAGCTGTTTTTT. Amino acids: CASSSGTSGELFF.

This clonotype was counted at least ten times. This chain links TRBV7-2 with TRBJ2-4; TRBD1 aligns across 9 bases. With V trimmed by 7 bases and J by 2 bases, 12 bases remained unmatched. The germline gives CDR1 SGHTA, CDR2 FQGNSA. CDR3 length: 17 residues. This CDR3 is CASISLPTGGTKNIQYF. CDR3 nucleotides: TGTGCCAGCATTTCACTGCCGACAGGGGGGACCAAAAACATTCAGTACTTC.

To note about this clonotype: A read error may account for a junction end that differs from germline. The chain is built from TRBV7-7 and TRBJ2-2; 10 bases are shared with TRBD1. Germline loops: CDR1 SSHAT, CDR2 FNYEAQ (reference sequence). This CDR3 comprises 15 residues. As DNA, the CDR3 is TGTGCTAGCAGCCCCAGACAGGGGGCCTCCGGGGAGCTGTTTTTT. Encoded protein: CASSPRQGASGELFF. The whole variable domain, remainder taken from reference TRBV7-7 and TRBJ2-2, is GAGVSQSPRYKVTKRGQDVTLRCDPISSHATLYWYQQALGQGPEFLTYFNYEAQPDKSGLPSDRFSAERPEGSISTLTIQRTEQRDSAMYRCASSPRQGASGELFFGEGSRLTVL.

This clonotype was picked up many times. The chain carries TRBV28 and TRBJ1-5, with unresolved D. Trimming left V 2 bases short and J 3 bases short, with 8 bases between. This CDR3 has 14 amino acids. Germline values: CDR1 MDHEN, CDR2 SYDVKM. The chain's CDR3 is CASSLGRDNQPQHF. The CDR3, as DNA: TGTGCCAGCAGTTTAGGACGGGACAATCAGCCCCAGCATTTT.

Ten or more counts support this clonotype. The V and J genes are TRBV5-1 and TRBJ2-3; perhaps D is TRBD1 or TRBD2 (5 bases each). The germline V gene encodes CDR1 SGHRS and CDR2 YFSETQ. This CDR3 spans 13 amino acids. The V gene lost 1 base and the J gene lost 9 bases, with 12 bases spanning the gap. CDR3 residues: CASSLTHGDTQYF. The CDR3 coding sequence is TGCGCCAGCAGCTTGACACACGGGGACACGCAGTATTTT.

This clonotype came up many times. J is TRBJ2-7 and V is TRBV7-9; tentative D call: TRBD1 (5 bases). Germline values: CDR1 SEHNR, CDR2 FQNEAQ (reference sequence). There are 14 residues in the CDR3. Trimming took off 5 bases at V and 2 bases at J, with 13 bases between the two ends. The CDR3 DNA sequence: TGTGCCAGCAGCCTCGACAGCCTCGCCTACGAGCAGTACTTC. Its translation is CASSLDSLAYEQYF.

In this sample, this clonotype turned up many times. V is TRBV6-5 and J is TRBJ1-3; D unresolved. Germline values: CDR1 MNHEY, CDR2 SVGAGI. Trimming pared 6 bases from V and 0 bases from J, leaving 6 bases between. This CDR3 is 13 amino acids long. The CDR3 is CASSRASGNTIYF. The CDR3 region has the DNA TGTGCCAGCAGCCGTGCCTCTGGAAACACCATATATTTT.

This clonotype was seen many times. The chain recombines TRBV5-5 with TRBJ1-5; D might be TRBD1 (6 bases). This CDR3 spans 15 amino acids. CDR1 and CDR2 (germline): SGHKS, YYEKEE (reference sequence). The V end was cut by 5 bases, the J end by 4 bases, with 16 bases between. The CDR3 sequence: CASSSGQNLNQPQHF. The DNA for the CDR3 is TGTGCCAGCAGTTCCGGACAGAATCTTAATCAGCCCCAGCATTTT.

Details on this clonotype: One base away lies a much larger clone, so this may be a sequencing read error. The J gene is TRBJ1-1, the V gene TRBV20-1, with 7 bases lining up with TRBD1. The germline V gene has CDR1 DFQATT and CDR2 SNEGSKA (reference sequence). This CDR3 region has 13 residues. Trimming at V came to 7 bases and at J to 4 bases, leaving 9 bases not matched to a gene. The CDR3 protein is CSVDRVAGTEAFF. CDR3 sequence (DNA): TGCAGTGTTGACAGGGTTGCGGGCACTGAAGCTTTCTTT.

This clonotype appeared a few times. This chain links TRBV7-9 with TRBJ1-2; D ambiguous. The CDR3 loop spans 15 amino acids. V lost 4 bases, J lost 5 bases, and 17 bases lay in between. Germline-derived CDR1 and CDR2 are SEHNR and FQNEAQ (reference sequence). The CDR3 sequence: CASSSSQFPLYGYTF. The CDR3 bases are TGTGCCAGCAGCTCCAGCCAGTTCCCGCTATATGGCTACACCTTC.